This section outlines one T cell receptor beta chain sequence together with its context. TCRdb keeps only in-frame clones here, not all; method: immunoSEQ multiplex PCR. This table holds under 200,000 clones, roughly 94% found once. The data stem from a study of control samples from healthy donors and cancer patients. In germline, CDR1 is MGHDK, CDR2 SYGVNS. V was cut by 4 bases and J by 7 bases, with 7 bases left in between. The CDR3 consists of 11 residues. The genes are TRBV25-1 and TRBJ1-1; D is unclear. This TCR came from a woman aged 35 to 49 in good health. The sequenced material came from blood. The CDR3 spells CASSARVEAFF. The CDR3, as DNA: TGTGCCAGCAGTGCCCGGGTTGAAGCTTTCTTT.